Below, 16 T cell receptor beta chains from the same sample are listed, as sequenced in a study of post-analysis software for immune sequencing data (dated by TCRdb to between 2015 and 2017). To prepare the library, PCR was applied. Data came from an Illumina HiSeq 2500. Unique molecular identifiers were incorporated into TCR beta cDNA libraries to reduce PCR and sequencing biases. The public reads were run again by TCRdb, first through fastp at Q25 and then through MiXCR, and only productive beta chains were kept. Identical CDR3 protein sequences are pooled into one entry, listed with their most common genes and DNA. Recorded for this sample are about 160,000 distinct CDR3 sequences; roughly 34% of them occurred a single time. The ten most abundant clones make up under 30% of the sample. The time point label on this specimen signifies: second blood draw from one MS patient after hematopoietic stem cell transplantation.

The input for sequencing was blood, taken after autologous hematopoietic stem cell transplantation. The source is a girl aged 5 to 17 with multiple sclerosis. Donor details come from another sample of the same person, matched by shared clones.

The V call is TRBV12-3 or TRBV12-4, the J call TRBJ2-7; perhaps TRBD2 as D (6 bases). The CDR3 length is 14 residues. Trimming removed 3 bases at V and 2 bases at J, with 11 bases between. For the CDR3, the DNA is TGTGCCAGCAGTTTGCGGCGGGGAACCTACGAGCAGTACTTC. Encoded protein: CASSLRRGTYEQYF.

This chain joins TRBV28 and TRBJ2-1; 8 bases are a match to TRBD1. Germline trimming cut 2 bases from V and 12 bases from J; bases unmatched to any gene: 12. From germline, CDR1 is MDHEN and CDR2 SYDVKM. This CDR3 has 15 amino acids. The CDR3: CASSLDGDRMYGQFF. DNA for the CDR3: TGTGCCAGCAGTTTAGATGGGGACAGGATGTATGGGCAGTTCTTC.

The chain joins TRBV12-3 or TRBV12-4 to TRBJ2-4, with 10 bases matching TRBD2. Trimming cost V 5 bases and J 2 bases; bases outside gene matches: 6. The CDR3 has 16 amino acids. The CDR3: CASSPGTSVPKNIQYF. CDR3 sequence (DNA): TGTGCCAGCAGTCCGGGGACTAGCGTTCCCAAAAACATTCAGTACTTC.

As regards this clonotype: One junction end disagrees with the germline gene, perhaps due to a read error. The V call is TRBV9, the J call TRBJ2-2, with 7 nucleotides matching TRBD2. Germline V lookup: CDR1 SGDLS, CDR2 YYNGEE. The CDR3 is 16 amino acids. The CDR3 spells CASSVDLAVNTGERFF. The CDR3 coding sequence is TGTGCCAGCAGCGTAGATCTAGCGGTAAACACCGGGGAGCGGTTTTTT.

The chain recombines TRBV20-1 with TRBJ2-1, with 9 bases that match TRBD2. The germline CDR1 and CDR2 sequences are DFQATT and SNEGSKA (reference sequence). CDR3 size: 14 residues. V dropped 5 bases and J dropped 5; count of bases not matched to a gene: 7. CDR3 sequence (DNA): TGCAGTGCTCCCGCGCGACTAGCGGACAATGAGCAGTTCTTC. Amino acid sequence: CSAPARLADNEQFF.

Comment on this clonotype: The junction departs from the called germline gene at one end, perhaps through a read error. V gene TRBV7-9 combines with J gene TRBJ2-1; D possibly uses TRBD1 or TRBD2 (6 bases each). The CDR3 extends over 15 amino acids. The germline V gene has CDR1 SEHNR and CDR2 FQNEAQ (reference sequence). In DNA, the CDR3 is TGTGCCAGCAGCGATTCACTACTGGGGGGCAATAAGCAGTTCTTC. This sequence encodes CASSDSLLGGNKQFF.

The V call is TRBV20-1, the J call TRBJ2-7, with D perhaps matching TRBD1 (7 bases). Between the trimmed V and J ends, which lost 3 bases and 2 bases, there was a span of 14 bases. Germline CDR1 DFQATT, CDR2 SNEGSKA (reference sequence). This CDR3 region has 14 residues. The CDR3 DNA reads TGCAGTGCTAGTTCCAGGGGGGAACCCTACGAGCAGTACTTC. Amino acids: CSASSRGEPYEQYF.

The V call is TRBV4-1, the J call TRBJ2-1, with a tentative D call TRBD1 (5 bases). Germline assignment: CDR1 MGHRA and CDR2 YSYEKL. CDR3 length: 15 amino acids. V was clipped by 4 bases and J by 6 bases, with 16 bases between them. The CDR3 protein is CASSPTQGSLNEQFF. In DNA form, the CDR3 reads TGCGCCAGCAGCCCGACGCAGGGCTCTCTCAATGAGCAGTTCTTC.

CDR3: CASSVDRGDEKLYF. The CDR3 DNA reads TGTGCCAGCAGTGTGGACAGGGGGGACGAAAAACTGTATTTT. The chain recombines TRBV12-3 or TRBV12-4 with TRBJ2-3, with TRBD1 matching over 10 bases. Trimming cost V 5 bases and J 14 bases; bases outside gene matches: 13. CDR3 length equals 14 residues.

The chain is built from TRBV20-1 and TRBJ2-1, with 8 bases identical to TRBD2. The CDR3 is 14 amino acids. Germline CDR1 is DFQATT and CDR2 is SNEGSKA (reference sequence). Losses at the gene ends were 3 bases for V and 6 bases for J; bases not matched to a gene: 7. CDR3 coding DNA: TGCAGTGCTAGCCCGTTTCTAGCGGGCAATGAGCAGTTCTTC. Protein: CSASPFLAGNEQFF.

Here the CDR3 DNA reads TGTGCCAGCAGCCCCTTGGGGGGGACCATGAACACTGAAGCTTTCTTT. It codes for CASSPLGGTMNTEAFF. J is TRBJ1-1 and V is TRBV7-8; tentatively, D is TRBD1 (5 bases). CDR1 and CDR2 from the germline V gene are SGHVS and FQNEAQ. V dropped 5 bases and J dropped 0 bases, with 16 bases sitting between them. The CDR3 is 16 amino acids. Complete variable domain (other parts from reference TRBV7-8 and TRBJ1-1): GAGVSQSPRYKVAKRGQDVALRCDPISGHVSLFWYQQALGQGPEFLTYFQNEAQLDKSGLPSDRFFAERPEGSVSTLKIQRTQQEDSAVYLCASSPLGGTMNTEAFFGQGTRLTVV.

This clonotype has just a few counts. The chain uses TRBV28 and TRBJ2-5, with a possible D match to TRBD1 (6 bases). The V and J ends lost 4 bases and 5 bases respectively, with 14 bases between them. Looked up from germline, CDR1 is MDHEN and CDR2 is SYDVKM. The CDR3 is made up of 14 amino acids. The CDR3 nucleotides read TGTGCCAGCAGTTCAGGACAGCAGTTGGAGACCCAGTACTTC. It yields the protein CASSSGQQLETQYF. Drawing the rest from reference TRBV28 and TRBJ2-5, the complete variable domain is DVKVTQSSRYLVKRTGEKVFLECVQDMDHENMFWYRQDPGLGLRLIYFSYDVKMKEKGDIPEGYSVSREKKERFSLILESASTNQTSMYLCASSSGQQLETQYFGPGTRLLVL.

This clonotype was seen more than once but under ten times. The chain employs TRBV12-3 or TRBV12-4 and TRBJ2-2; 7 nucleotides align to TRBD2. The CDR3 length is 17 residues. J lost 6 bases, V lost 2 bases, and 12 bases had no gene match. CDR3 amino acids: CASSLPRGLGGPGELFF. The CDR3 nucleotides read TGTGCCAGCAGTTTACCACGTGGACTAGGAGGTCCCGGGGAGCTGTTTTTT.

CDR3 residues: CASSLVASSTDTQYF. The CDR3 coding sequence is TGCGCCAGCAGCTTGGTGGCATCTAGCACAGATACGCAGTATTTT. This chain uses TRBV5-1 with TRBJ2-3; no firm D call. This CDR3 is 15 amino acids long. Germline lookup yields CDR1 SGHRS and CDR2 YFSETQ. V lost 0 bases to trimming and J lost 0 bases, with 8 bases between them.

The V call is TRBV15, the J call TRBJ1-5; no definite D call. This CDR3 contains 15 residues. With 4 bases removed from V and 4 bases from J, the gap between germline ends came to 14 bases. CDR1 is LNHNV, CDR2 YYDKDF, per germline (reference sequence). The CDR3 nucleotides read TGTGCCACCAGCACAGGTATTATGGGAAATCAGCCCCAGCATTTT. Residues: CATSTGIMGNQPQHF.

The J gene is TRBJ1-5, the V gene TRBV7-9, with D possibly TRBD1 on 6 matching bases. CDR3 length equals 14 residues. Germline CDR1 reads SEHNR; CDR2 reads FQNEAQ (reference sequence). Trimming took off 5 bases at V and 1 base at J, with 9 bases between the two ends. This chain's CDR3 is CASSPQGSNQPQHF. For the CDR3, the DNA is TGTGCCAGCAGCCCCCAGGGGAGCAATCAGCCCCAGCATTTT.